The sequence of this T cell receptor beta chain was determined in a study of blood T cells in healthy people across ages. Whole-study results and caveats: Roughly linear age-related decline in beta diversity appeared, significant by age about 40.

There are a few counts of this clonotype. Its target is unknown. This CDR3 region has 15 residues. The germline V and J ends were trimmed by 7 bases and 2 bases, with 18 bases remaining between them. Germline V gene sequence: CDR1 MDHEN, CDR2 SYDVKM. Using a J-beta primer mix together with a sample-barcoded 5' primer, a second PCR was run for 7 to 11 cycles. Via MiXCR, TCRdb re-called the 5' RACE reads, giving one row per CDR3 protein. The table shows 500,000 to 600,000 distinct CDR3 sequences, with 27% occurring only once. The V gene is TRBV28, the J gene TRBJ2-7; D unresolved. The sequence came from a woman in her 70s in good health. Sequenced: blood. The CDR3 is CASIPTGQATYEQYF. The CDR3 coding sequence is TGTGCCAGCATCCCGACTGGGCAGGCAACCTACGAGCAGTACTTC. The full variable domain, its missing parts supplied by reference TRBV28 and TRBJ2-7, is DVKVTQSSRYLVKRTGEKVFLECVQDMDHENMFWYRQDPGLGLRLIYFSYDVKMKEKGDIPEGYSVSREKKERFSLILESASTNQTSMYLCASIPTGQATYEQYFGPGTRLTVT.